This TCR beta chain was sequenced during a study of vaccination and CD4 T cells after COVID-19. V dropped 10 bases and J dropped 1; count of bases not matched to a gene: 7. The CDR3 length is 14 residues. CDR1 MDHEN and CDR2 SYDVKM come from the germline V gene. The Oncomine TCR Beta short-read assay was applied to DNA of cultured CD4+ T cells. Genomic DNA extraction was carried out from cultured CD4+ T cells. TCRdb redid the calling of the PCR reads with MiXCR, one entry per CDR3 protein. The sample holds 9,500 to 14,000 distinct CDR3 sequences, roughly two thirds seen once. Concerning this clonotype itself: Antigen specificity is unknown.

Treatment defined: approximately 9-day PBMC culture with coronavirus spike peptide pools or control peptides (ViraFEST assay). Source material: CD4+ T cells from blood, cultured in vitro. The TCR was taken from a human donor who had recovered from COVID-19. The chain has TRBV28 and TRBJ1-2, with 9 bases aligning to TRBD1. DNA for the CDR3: TGTGCCACCGCGGAGGGACAGGGTAACTATGGCTACACCTTC. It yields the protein CATAEGQGNYGYTF.